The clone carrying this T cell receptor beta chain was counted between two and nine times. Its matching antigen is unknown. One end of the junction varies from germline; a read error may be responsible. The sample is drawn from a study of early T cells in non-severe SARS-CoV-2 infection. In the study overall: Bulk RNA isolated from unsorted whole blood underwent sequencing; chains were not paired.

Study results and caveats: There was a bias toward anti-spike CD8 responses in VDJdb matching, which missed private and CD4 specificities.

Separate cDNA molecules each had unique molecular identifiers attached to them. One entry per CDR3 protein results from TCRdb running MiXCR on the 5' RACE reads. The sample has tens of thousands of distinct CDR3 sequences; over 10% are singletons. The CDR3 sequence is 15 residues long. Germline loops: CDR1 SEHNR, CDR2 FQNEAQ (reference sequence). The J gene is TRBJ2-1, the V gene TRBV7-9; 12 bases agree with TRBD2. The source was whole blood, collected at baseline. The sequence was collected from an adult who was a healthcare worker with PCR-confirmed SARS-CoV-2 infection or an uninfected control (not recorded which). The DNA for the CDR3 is TGTGCCAGCAGCCCGGGACTAGCGGGCTACGATGAGCAGTTCTTC. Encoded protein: CASSPGLAGYDEQFF.